The 17 T cell receptor beta chains listed next were all sequenced from one sample in a study of tumor-infiltrating lymphocytes in localized non-small cell lung cancer. Sequencing used immunoSEQ multiplex PCR; TCRdb keeps in-frame clones, though not all of them. Of 7,000 to 9,500 clones listed, around three quarters were seen once; the top ten hold approximately 4.8%. The sequenced sample consisted of lung tumor tissue. The receptors here all came from a human donor with non-small cell lung cancer.

V usage is TRBV11-1 and J usage is TRBJ2-6; 8 nucleotides line up with TRBD2. The CDR3 loop spans 18 amino acids. The J segment lost 0 bases and the V segment lost 6 bases, leaving 10 bases of the junction unmatched. Germline CDR1 SGHAT, CDR2 FQDESV (reference sequence). CDR3 amino acids: CASRMSGRTSSGANVLTF. CDR3 sequence (DNA): TGTGCCAGCAGGATGAGCGGGAGAACAAGCTCTGGGGCCAACGTCCTGACTTTC.

The chain recombines TRBV6-5 with TRBJ1-1; D gene uncertain. Germline values: CDR1 MNHEY, CDR2 SVGAGI. V lost 4 bases and J lost 1, with 7 bases in between. The CDR3 extends over 13 amino acids. The CDR3 coding sequence is TGTGCCAGCAGTTTAGAGGGGAACACTGAAGCTTTCTTT. Amino acids: CASSLEGNTEAFF.

This chain uses TRBV7-9 with TRBJ2-7; maybe TRBD2 (6 bases). Germline V gene lookup returns CDR1 SEHNR and CDR2 FQNEAQ (reference sequence). V lost 8 bases and J 6 bases, leaving 17 bases between the germline ends. This CDR3 spans 13 amino acids. The CDR3 is CASRGGFLGEQYF. Here the CDR3 DNA reads TGTGCCAGCCGGGGAGGTTTCTTAGGCGAGCAGTACTTC.

This clone was counted a few times. V gene TRBV9 combines with J gene TRBJ2-1, with 11 positions matching TRBD2. The V gene's germline CDR1 is SGDLS and CDR2 YYNGEE. J was trimmed by 9 bases and V by 0 bases; bases with no gene match: 14. The CDR3 has 18 amino acids. CDR3 region: CASSVAAPLAGGAGEQFF. The CDR3 DNA is TGTGCCAGCAGCGTAGCTGCCCCCCTAGCGGGAGGAGCGGGTGAGCAGTTCTTC.

This chain links TRBV15 with TRBJ2-1, with 10 bases matching TRBD2. Germline V gene lookup returns CDR1 LNHNV and CDR2 YYDKDF (reference sequence). The CDR3 spans 13 residues. V dropped 5 bases and J dropped 10; count of bases not matched to a gene: 5. The DNA of the CDR3 is TGTGCCACCAGCGTGCTAGCGGGAGAGGAGCAGTTCTTC. It is translated as CATSVLAGEEQFF. The full variable domain, completed using reference TRBV15 and TRBJ2-1, is DAMVIQNPRYQVTQFGKPVTLSCSQTLNHNVMYWYQQKSSQAPKLLFHYYDKDFNNEADTPDNFQSRRPNTSFCFLDIRSPGLGDTAMYLCATSVLAGEEQFFGPGTRLTVL.

The chain is built from TRBV7-9 and TRBJ1-3; no firm D call. Trimming cost V 4 bases and J 0 bases, with 10 bases left between them. The CDR3 totals 15 residues. Germline V gene data show CDR1 as SEHNR and CDR2 as FQNEAQ (reference sequence). The CDR3 DNA reads TGTGCCAGCAGCTCCCAACGTTTCTCTGGAAACACCATATATTTT. Amino acid sequence: CASSSQRFSGNTIYF.

The rearrangement joins TRBV5-8 to TRBJ2-2, with 9 bases aligning to TRBD2. Germline lookup yields CDR1 SGHTS and CDR2 YDEGEE. CDR3 length: 15 amino acids. Germline trimming cut 0 bases from V and 3 bases from J; bases unmatched to any gene: 0. The CDR3 DNA reads TGTGCCAGCAGCTTGGGACTAGCGGACACCGGGGAGCTGTTTTTT. This encodes CASSLGLADTGELFF.

In its sample, this clone was seen once. This sequence joins TRBV6-1 and TRBJ2-5; D ambiguous. Judging by the DNA end, TRBJ2-7 fits better; the J call may be wrong. The CDR3 has 12 amino acids. Germline loops: CDR1 MNHNS, CDR2 SASEGT. The CDR3 bases are TGTGCCAGCAGTGAAGCGGGGTACGAGCAGTACTTC. Its protein product is CASSEAGYEQYF.

This chain joins TRBV28 and TRBJ1-2; tentatively, D is TRBD1 (5 bases). This CDR3 spans 16 amino acids. Trimming removed 6 bases at V and 0 bases at J, with 17 bases between. CDR1 is MDHEN, CDR2 SYDVKM, per germline. CDR3 loop: CASRSWGIGANYGYTF. CDR3 in DNA: TGTGCCAGCAGATCTTGGGGGATTGGGGCTAACTATGGCTACACCTTC.

V usage is TRBV9 and J usage is TRBJ2-2, with D perhaps TRBD2 (6 bases). This CDR3 has 15 amino acids. V was trimmed by 2 bases and J by 4 bases, leaving 12 bases between them. Germline V CDR1 and CDR2: SGDLS, YYNGEE. CDR3 DNA: TGTGCCAGCAGCGTCGGGCGGGGCTTCACCGGGGAGCTGTTTTTT. Translated, it gives CASSVGRGFTGELFF.

The CDR3 DNA reads TGTGCCAGCACCTTGGGTATGAACTATGGCTACACCTTC. It yields the protein CASTLGMNYGYTF. The V gene is TRBV27, the J gene TRBJ1-2, with D hard to call. The germline gives CDR1 MNHEY, CDR2 SMNVEV (reference sequence). The V end lost 7 bases, the J end lost 2 bases, and 11 bases lay between the germline ends. The CDR3 has 13 residues.

CDR3 nucleotides: TGCAGTGGGACGGTGAACACTGAAGCTTTCTTT. It yields the protein CSGTVNTEAFF. The J gene is TRBJ1-1, the V gene TRBV20-1; D is unresolved. The germline gives CDR1 DFQATT, CDR2 SNEGSKA (reference sequence). V lost 7 bases and J lost 0, with 6 bases in between. This CDR3 contains 11 residues.

This clone was picked up a small number of times. CDR3 in amino acids: CASSWVEGNQPQHF. The CDR3 region has the DNA TGCGCCAGCAGTTGGGTGGAGGGCAATCAGCCCCAGCATTTT. The chain has TRBV10-1 and TRBJ1-5; D not certain. V was clipped by 5 bases and J by 2 bases, with 10 bases between them. CDR1 WNHNN and CDR2 SYGVQD come from the germline V gene (reference sequence). The length of the CDR3 is 14 residues.

The V call is TRBV6-4, the J call TRBJ2-7; unclear D gene. Trimming took off 5 bases at V and 3 bases at J, with 14 bases between the two ends. The CDR3 covers 14 residues. Germline V CDR1 and CDR2: MRHNA, SNTAGT. CDR3 bases: TGTGCCAGCAGTCTCGGCATCCACGGCTACGAGCAGTACTTC. It specifies CASSLGIHGYEQYF.

The chain has TRBV29-1 and TRBJ1-1, with D tentatively TRBD1 (6 bases). The V gene lost 3 bases and the J gene lost 8 bases, with 10 bases spanning the gap. This CDR3 comprises 11 residues. Germline values: CDR1 SQVTM, CDR2 ANQGSEA. The CDR3 bases are TGCAGCGTTGACCCTGACAGGGAAGCTTTCTTT. Translated: CSVDPDREAFF.

The chain combines TRBV19 with TRBJ2-7; D is possibly TRBD1 (6 bases). CDR3 size: 15 residues. Germline CDR1 and CDR2: LNHDA and SQIVND (reference sequence). V shed 5 bases and J shed 0 bases, with 14 bases lying between them. This chain's CDR3 is CASSSIQGSSYEQYF. CDR3 DNA sequence: TGTGCCAGTAGTTCGATACAGGGAAGCTCCTACGAGCAGTACTTC.

This sequence joins TRBV18 and TRBJ1-2; the D is unclear. The CDR3 sequence is 14 residues long. V lost 1 base to trimming and J lost 4 bases, with 10 bases between them. Germline CDR1 and CDR2: KGHSH and LQKENI. The CDR3 DNA sequence: TGTGCCAGCTCACCACAGGGTTCCAGCTATGGCTACACCTTC. This gives the protein CASSPQGSSYGYTF. Looking up the rest from reference TRBV18 and TRBJ1-2 gives the full variable domain: NAGVMQNPRHLVRRRGQEARLRCSPMKGHSHVYWYRQLPEEGLKFMVYLQKENIIDESGMPKERFSAEFPKEGPSILRIQQVVRGDSAAYFCASSPQGSSYGYTFGSGTRLTVV.